The following is a T cell receptor beta chain sequence with its context. Clones were sequenced by immunoSEQ multiplex PCR, and TCRdb holds only the in-frame ones, with some missing. The table has 250,000 to 350,000 clones, 70% to 90% seen once; the top ten hold about an eighth. The sample is drawn from a study of blood T cell repertoires in COVID-19. The length of the CDR3 is 15 residues. Germline V gives CDR1 LGHDT, CDR2 YNNKEL (reference sequence). The V and J ends lost 0 bases and 5 bases respectively, with 13 bases between them. The sample taken for sequencing was peripheral blood. This sequence joins TRBV3-1 (or the pseudogene TRBV3-2) and TRBJ2-5, with D possibly being TRBD1 (6 bases). The receptor's source is a woman in her 70s with COVID-19, enrolled during active disease. CDR3 residues: CASSQESERGETQYF. The CDR3 DNA reads as TGTGCCAGCAGCCAAGAGAGTGAGAGGGGGGAGACCCAGTACTTC.